Below are 14 T cell receptor beta chains sequenced from a single sample in a study of regulatory T cells in long-lasting Graves disease. To make TCR beta libraries, researchers used iRepertoire HTBI primers and Arm-PCR of CDR3 regions. One entry per CDR3 protein results from TCRdb running MiXCR on the multiplex PCR reads. The sample lists hundreds of thousands of distinct CDR3 sequences; about 30% were seen once. Specified time point: persistent/refractory GD, antithyroid drugs over 5 years with positive TRAb. The TCR library was made from RNA that had been extracted from PBMCs in TRIzol. The sample consisted of peripheral blood mononuclear cells (PBMCs), taken when the disease was refractory, from a patient treated with antithyroid drugs. The source is a female donor with Graves disease.

The chain links TRBV29-1 to TRBJ2-7, with D possibly called TRBD1 or TRBD2 (6 bases each). This CDR3 has 15 amino acids. The germline CDR1 and CDR2 sequences are SQVTM and ANQGSEA. Between the trimmed V and J ends, which lost 7 bases and 4 bases, there was a span of 23 bases. DNA for the CDR3: TGCAGCGCCCTGAAGGCCGGGGGCACAGTTTACGAGCAGTACTTC. Its protein product is CSALKAGGTVYEQYF.

The V and J genes are TRBV5-6 and TRBJ2-5; D may match TRBD1 or TRBD2 (6 bases each). The CDR3 runs 13 residues. The germline V and J ends were trimmed by 8 bases and 5 bases, with 16 bases remaining between them. Germline lookup yields CDR1 SGHDT and CDR2 YYEEEE. The CDR3 sequence is CASTPRGAETQYF. In DNA, the CDR3 is TGTGCCAGTACCCCGAGGGGGGCTGAGACCCAGTACTTC. The whole variable domain, remainder taken from reference TRBV5-6 and TRBJ2-5, is DAGVTQSPTHLIKTRGQQVTLRCSPKSGHDTVSWYQQALGQGPQFIFQYYEEEERQRGNFPDRFSGHQFPNYSSELNVNALLLGDSALYLCASTPRGAETQYFGPGTRLLVL.

This clonotype was detected only a few times. V and J are TRBV19 and TRBJ2-7, with D perhaps assigned TRBD1 or TRBD2 (5 bases each). The V end was cut by 3 bases, the J end by 2 bases, with 20 bases between. There are 17 residues in the CDR3. Looked up from germline, CDR1 is LNHDA and CDR2 is SQIVND (reference sequence). CDR3 protein: CASSISGAGALPYEQYF. CDR3 nucleotides: TGTGCCAGTAGTATTTCCGGGGCCGGGGCTCTTCCCTACGAGCAGTACTTC.

The chain combines TRBV2 with TRBJ1-5; TRBD1 aligns across 7 bases. The V gene end was trimmed by 10 bases and the J gene end by 5 bases; junction bases not matched to a gene: 8. The length of the CDR3 is 13 residues. Germline CDR1 and CDR2: SNHLY and FYNNEI. CDR3 coding DNA: TGTGCCACCCTCCGGGACAGAGATCAGCCCCAGCATTTT. Encoded protein: CATLRDRDQPQHF. Based on the CDR3 plus reference TRBV2 and TRBJ1-5, the full variable domain is EPEVTQTPSHQVTQMGQEVILRCVPISNHLYFYWYRQILGQKVEFLVSFYNNEISEKSEIFDDQFSVERPDGSNFTLKIRSTKLEDSAMYFCATLRDRDQPQHFGDGTRLSIL.

This clonotype appeared many times. The rearrangement uses TRBV2 and TRBJ1-5; 8 nucleotides line up with TRBD1. V lost 6 bases and J lost 4; bases outside the gene matches: 8. The length of the CDR3 is 15 residues. Germline lookup yields CDR1 SNHLY and CDR2 FYNNEI. CDR3 loop: CASRRDRGDNQPQHF. In DNA form, the CDR3 reads TGTGCCAGCAGGAGAGACAGGGGCGATAATCAGCCCCAGCATTTT.

The chain joins TRBV28 to TRBJ1-6; 7 nucleotides line up with TRBD1. Germline V CDR1 and CDR2: MDHEN, SYDVKM. The CDR3 contains 16 residues. After removal of 5 bases from V and 3 bases from J, the junction contained 7 bases not matched to a gene. Here the CDR3 reads CASSISGTDYNSPLHF. DNA of the CDR3: TGTGCCAGCAGTATCTCCGGGACAGACTATAATTCACCCCTCCACTTT.

The chain is built from TRBV19 and TRBJ1-2; TRBD1 aligns across 9 bases. This CDR3 is 11 amino acids long. V lost 7 bases and J lost 7; bases outside the gene matches: 1. Germline-derived CDR1 and CDR2 are LNHDA and SQIVND (reference sequence). The CDR3 loop reads CASTTGGGYTF. In DNA, the CDR3 is TGTGCCAGTACGACAGGGGGTGGCTACACCTTC. The full variable domain, completed using reference TRBV19 and TRBJ1-2, is DGGITQSPKYLFRKEGQNVTLSCEQNLNHDAMYWYRQDPGQGLRLIYYSQIVNDFQKGDIAEGYSVSREKKESFPLTVTSAQKNPTAFYLCASTTGGGYTFGSGTRLTVV.

This clonotype was observed a few times. The chain has TRBV2 and TRBJ1-2, with no clear D. The CDR3 contains 13 residues. The germline V and J ends were trimmed by 5 bases and 4 bases, with 11 bases remaining between them. Germline V lookup: CDR1 SNHLY, CDR2 FYNNEI. CDR3 protein: CASSLTDAYGYTF. CDR3 in DNA: TGTGCCAGCAGTCTAACTGACGCCTATGGCTACACCTTC.

The chain combines TRBV19 with TRBJ1-5; unclear D gene. CDR1 and CDR2 from the germline V gene are LNHDA and SQIVND (reference sequence). Trimming shortened V by 1 base and J by 2 bases, and 12 bases separated the two germline ends. The CDR3 sequence is 16 residues long. The chain's CDR3 is CASSIAPGWGNQPQHF. The DNA for the CDR3 is TGTGCCAGTAGTATAGCGCCAGGTTGGGGCAATCAGCCCCAGCATTTT.

This clonotype was found a few times. The rearrangement links TRBV7-3 to TRBJ1-2; TRBD1 matches 9 bases. This CDR3 spans 16 amino acids. V lost 1 base to trimming and J lost 7 bases; unmatched junction nucleotides: 10. Per germline, CDR1 SGHTA and CDR2 FQGTGA. This chain's CDR3 is CASSLNDRGDEFGYTF. For the CDR3, the DNA is TGTGCCAGCAGCTTAAACGACAGGGGGGATGAATTTGGCTACACCTTC.

This clonotype occurred a few times. The rearrangement links TRBV29-1 to TRBJ2-7, with TRBD2 matching over 7 bases. V lost 3 bases and J lost 2; bases outside the gene matches: 4. The V gene's germline CDR1 is SQVTM and CDR2 ANQGSEA. The CDR3 has 13 amino acids. CDR3 sequence (DNA): TGCAGCGTTGAGGCTAGCGGCACCTACGAGCAGTACTTC. Protein: CSVEASGTYEQYF.

The V gene is TRBV29-1, the J gene TRBJ2-3, with a possible D match to TRBD2 (6 bases). The germline V and J ends were trimmed by 4 bases and 4 bases, with 12 bases remaining between them. Germline V lookup: CDR1 SQVTM, CDR2 ANQGSEA. This CDR3 comprises 13 residues. CDR3 DNA: TGCAGCGTTGCAGGCGGGAACCCAGATACGCAGTATTTT. It specifies CSVAGGNPDTQYF.

This clonotype has more than one count but fewer than ten. The chain joins TRBV24-1 to TRBJ2-7, with 7 bases matching TRBD1. The CDR3 extends over 15 amino acids. V dropped 4 bases and J dropped 3; count of bases not matched to a gene: 8. CDR1 KGHDR and CDR2 SFDVKD come from the germline V gene. The CDR3 DNA is TGTGCCACCAGTGAAGACGACAGGGCCGACTACGAGCAGTACTTC. Translating gives CATSEDDRADYEQYF.

The chain couples TRBV20-1 to TRBJ2-7, with D perhaps TRBD1 or TRBD2 (5 bases each). Germline CDR1 is DFQATT and CDR2 is SNEGSKA (reference sequence). This CDR3 has 12 residues. CDR3 in DNA: TGCACATTTTACCGGGGCTCGGGAAAGCAGTACTTC. Translated: CTFYRGSGKQYF.